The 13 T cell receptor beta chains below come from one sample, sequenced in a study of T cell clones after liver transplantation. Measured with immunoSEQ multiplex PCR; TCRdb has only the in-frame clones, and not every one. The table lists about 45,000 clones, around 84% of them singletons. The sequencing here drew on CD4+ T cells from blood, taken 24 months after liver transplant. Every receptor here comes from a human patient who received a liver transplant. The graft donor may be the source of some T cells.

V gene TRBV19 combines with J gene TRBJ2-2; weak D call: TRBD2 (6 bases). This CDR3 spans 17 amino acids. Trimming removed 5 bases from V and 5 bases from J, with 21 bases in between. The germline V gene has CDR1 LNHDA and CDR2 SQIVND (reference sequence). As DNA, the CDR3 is TGTGCCAGTAGTGCCCGGGGAAGGGCCGGAGGGACCGGGGAGCTGTTTTTT. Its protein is CASSARGRAGGTGELFF.

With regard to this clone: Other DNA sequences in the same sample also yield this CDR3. Written as DNA, the CDR3 is TGTGCCAGCAGTTCTCCGGGACAGGGGCTGGCTTTCTTT. Translated: CASSSPGQGLAFF. This chain links TRBV7-2 with TRBJ1-1; 10 bases line up with TRBD1. The CDR3 has 13 amino acids. CDR1 is SGHTA and CDR2 is FQGNSA in the germline V gene. J was trimmed by 11 bases and V by 6 bases; bases with no gene match: 9.

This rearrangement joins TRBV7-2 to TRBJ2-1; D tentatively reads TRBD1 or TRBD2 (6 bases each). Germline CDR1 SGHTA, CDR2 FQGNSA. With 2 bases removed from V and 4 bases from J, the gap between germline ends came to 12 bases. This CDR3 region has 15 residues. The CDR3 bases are TGTGCCAGCAGCTTACGGGGGCTTTATTACAATGAGCAGTTCTTC. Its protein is CASSLRGLYYNEQFF.

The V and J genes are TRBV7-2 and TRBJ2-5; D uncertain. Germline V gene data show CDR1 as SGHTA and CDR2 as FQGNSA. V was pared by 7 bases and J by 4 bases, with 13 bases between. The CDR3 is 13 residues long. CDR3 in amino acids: CASTADGLETQYF. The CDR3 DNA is TGTGCCAGCACCGCGGACGGATTAGAGACCCAGTACTTC.

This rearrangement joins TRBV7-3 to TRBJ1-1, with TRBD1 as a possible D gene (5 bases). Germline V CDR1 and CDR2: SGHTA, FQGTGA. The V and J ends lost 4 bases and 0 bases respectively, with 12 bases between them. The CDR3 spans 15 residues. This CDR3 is CASSYDSSMNTEAFF. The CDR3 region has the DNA TGTGCCAGCAGCTACGACAGTTCCATGAACACTGAAGCTTTCTTT.

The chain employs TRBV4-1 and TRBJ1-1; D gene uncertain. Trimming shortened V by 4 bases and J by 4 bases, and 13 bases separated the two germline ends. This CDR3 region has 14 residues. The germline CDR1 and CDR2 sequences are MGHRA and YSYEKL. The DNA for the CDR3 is TGCGCCAGCAGCCGGGATTTGTCGGGCACTGAAGCTTTCTTT. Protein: CASSRDLSGTEAFF.

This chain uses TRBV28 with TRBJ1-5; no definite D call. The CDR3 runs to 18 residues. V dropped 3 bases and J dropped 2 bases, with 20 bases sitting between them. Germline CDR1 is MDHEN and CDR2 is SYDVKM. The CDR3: CASSLKLGRREGNQPQHF. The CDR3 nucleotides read TGTGCCAGCAGTTTGAAGTTAGGCCGGCGGGAGGGCAATCAGCCCCAGCATTTT.

The chain's CDR3 is CASSDSPGLAGNEQFF. The DNA for the CDR3 is TGTGCCAGCAGTGACTCCCCGGGACTAGCGGGCAATGAGCAGTTCTTC. The chain carries TRBV6-4 and TRBJ2-1; TRBD2 agrees at 12 bases. The length of the CDR3 is 16 residues. In germline, CDR1 is MRHNA, CDR2 SNTAGT. Unmatched junction bases numbered 3, after V lost 0 bases and J lost 6 bases.

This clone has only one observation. CDR3 protein: CASSSVPGQDYEQYF. The DNA of the CDR3 is TGTGCCAGCAGCTCCGTACCGGGACAGGACTACGAGCAGTACTTC. V gene TRBV5-5 combines with J gene TRBJ2-7; 8 bases are shared with TRBD1. Per germline, CDR1 SGHKS and CDR2 YYEKEE (reference sequence). The CDR3 contains 15 residues. V shed 3 bases and J 3 bases; nucleotides not matched to a gene: 8.

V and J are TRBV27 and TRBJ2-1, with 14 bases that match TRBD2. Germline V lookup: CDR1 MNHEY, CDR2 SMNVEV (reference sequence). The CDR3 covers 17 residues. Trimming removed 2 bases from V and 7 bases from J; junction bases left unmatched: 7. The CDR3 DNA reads TGTGCCAGCAGTTTAACCGGGACTAGCGGGAGAGCGAATGAGCAGTTCTTC. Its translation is CASSLTGTSGRANEQFF.

The CDR3 DNA reads as TGTGCCAGCAGCTTAGGGCGGGGAGATACGCAGTATTTT. Its protein is CASSLGRGDTQYF. The chain couples TRBV7-3 to TRBJ2-3; the D gene is possibly TRBD2 (6 bases). There are 13 residues in the CDR3. V was clipped by 2 bases and J by 5 bases, with 8 bases between them. Germline V gene lookup returns CDR1 SGHTA and CDR2 FQGTGA.

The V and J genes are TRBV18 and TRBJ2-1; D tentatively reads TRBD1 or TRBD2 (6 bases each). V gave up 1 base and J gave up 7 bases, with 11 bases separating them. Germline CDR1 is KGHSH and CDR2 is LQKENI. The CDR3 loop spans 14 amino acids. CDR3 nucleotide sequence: TGTGCCAGCTCACCACAAACAGGGAGGAATGAGCAGTTCTTC. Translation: CASSPQTGRNEQFF.

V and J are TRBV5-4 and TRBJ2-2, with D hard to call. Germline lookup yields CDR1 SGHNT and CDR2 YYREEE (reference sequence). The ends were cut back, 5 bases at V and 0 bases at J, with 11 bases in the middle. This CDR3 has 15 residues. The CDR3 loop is CASSYKTTNTGELFF. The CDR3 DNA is TGTGCCAGCAGTTACAAGACAACGAACACCGGGGAGCTGTTTTTT.